The rows below give T cell receptor beta chains drawn from one sample of a study of T cell repertoires in cytomegalovirus infection. TCRdb ran MiXCR on the reads and lists one entry per CDR3 protein. The sample includes 650,000 to 850,000 distinct CDR3 sequences, 25% to 35% of them seen just once. No antigens are known for them. The material sequenced was cultured CD8+ T cells from PBMCs, taken from culture after CMV antigen stimulation. These receptors were obtained from a human donor in good health (CMV status not recorded). Some clones in this sample may be carry-over from other donors' samples. The CDR3 runs from the conserved cysteine through the conserved F or W. D genes are given only for firm matches. Expanded clones are given a class, and other clones once, few, many or no size at all.

d_gene	j_gene	v_gene	abundance	CDR3nt	CDR3aa
.	TRBJ1-5	TRBV7-9	few	TGTGCCAGCAGTTCCACAGGGTGGGCTAATCAGCCCCAGCATTTT	CASSSTGWANQPQHF
TRBD1	TRBJ1-2	TRBV7-2	.	TGTGCCAGCAGCTTAAGCGCGTGGGACAGTGAAGTAGCCGGCTACACCTTC	CASSLSAWDSEVAGYTF
TRBD1	TRBJ1-2	TRBV6-1	many	TGTGCCAGCAGTGCGTCATGGGGACAGGGACTGGTGGTCGGTCGATATGGCTACACCTTC	CASSASWGQGLVVGRYGYTF
TRBD1	TRBJ2-3	TRBV4-1	few	TGCGCCAGCAGCCATGTGAGGACAGGGAGCACAGATACGCAGTATTTT	CASSHVRTGSTDTQYF
.	TRBJ1-2	TRBV3-1	few	TGTGCCAGCAGCCAAGTTGGGGAGGGCAGAGAACATGGCTACACCTTC	CASSQVGEGREHGYTF
.	TRBJ1-2	TRBV5-1	few	TGCGCCAGCAATCCCAAGGGAGGCGGTAACTATGGCTACACCTTC	CASNPKGGGNYGYTF
.	TRBJ2-3	TRBV12-3/TRBV12-4	.	TGTGCCAGCAGTTTAAAGGGGTTAGCGAGGCCCGCAGATACGCAGTATTTT	CASSLKGLARPADTQYF
.	TRBJ2-2	TRBV18	.	TGTGCCAGCTCACCACCGGTGCCCGGGGAGCTGTTTTTT	CASSPPVPGELFF
TRBD1	TRBJ2-7	TRBV27	.	TGTGCCAGCAGTTTTAGGGGCAGGGGGGAGCAGTACTTC	CASSFRGRGEQYF
TRBD2	TRBJ2-7	TRBV4-1	.	TGCGCCAGCAGCCCACTAGCGGGGGCGACGGAGCAGTACTTC	CASSPLAGATEQYF
.	TRBJ2-1	TRBV6-6	.	TGTGCCAGCAGAGACACGGGGAGCAAGAGCTCCTACAATGAGCAGTTCTTC	CASRDTGSKSSYNEQFF
.	TRBJ2-7	TRBV27	few	TGTGCCAGCAGTTTAATGTGGGGTTCGGATTACGAGCAGTACTTC	CASSLMWGSDYEQYF
.	TRBJ2-5	TRBV7-2	few	TGTGCCAGCAAGCTTACTGGACAGCAAGAGACCCAGTACTTC	CASKLTGQQETQYF
.	TRBJ2-7	TRBV19	.	TGTGCCAGTAGCCGGACGTATATCTCCGAGCAGTACTTC	CASSRTYISEQYF
.	TRBJ1-1	TRBV7-3	.	TGTGCCAGCAGCCCTACTGGGGGAGGCACTGAAGATTTCTTT	CASSPTGGGTEDFF
.	TRBJ1-2	TRBV12-3/TRBV12-4	few	TGTGCCAGCAGCGACGGGGCTTTATACTATGGCTACACCTTC	CASSDGALYYGYTF
TRBD1	TRBJ1-1	TRBV7-9	few	TGTGCCAGCAGCTTACCGCGGGACAGGCAATTTGGAACTGAAGCTTTCTTT	CASSLPRDRQFGTEAFF
.	TRBJ2-5	TRBV7-8	.	TGTGCCAGCAGCTTAGCGCTGGGTGCCGAGACCCAGTACTTC	CASSLALGAETQYF
.	TRBJ1-6	TRBV27	few	TGTGCCAGCAGCCCAAGCGGGCTAGTGAATTCACCCCTCCACTTT	CASSPSGLVNSPLHF
TRBD1	TRBJ2-7	TRBV12-3/TRBV12-4	many	TGTGCCAGCAGTTTGGAGGTGGGACAGGTAGTGTACGAGCAGTACTTC	CASSLEVGQVVYEQYF
.	TRBJ2-1	TRBV6-2/TRBV6-3	few	TGTGCCAGCAGTTACGGGCTAGCTAATGATGAGCAGTTCTTC	CASSYGLANDEQFF
TRBD1	TRBJ2-5	TRBV5-1	.	TGCGCCAGCAGCCAGTACAGGGGCGCAGAGACCCAGTACTTC	CASSQYRGAETQYF
TRBD1	TRBJ2-2	TRBV5-6	.	TGTGCCAGTTCGGCGGGACAGGGGACCGGGGAGCTGTTTTTT	CASSAGQGTGELFF
TRBD1	TRBJ2-4	TRBV27	.	TGTGCCAGCAGTTTATCGGACAGGGGGGCCAAAAACATTCAGTACTTC	CASSLSDRGAKNIQYF
.	TRBJ2-2	TRBV20-1	few	TGCAGTGCTCGACACCCTTCAACGAACACCGGGGAGCTGTTTTTT	CSARHPSTNTGELFF